These 32 T cell receptor beta chains came from one sample sequenced in a study of T cell responses to AZD1222 COVID-19 vaccine. Profiled with immunoSEQ multiplex PCR; TCRdb holds only in-frame clones, not every one. The data show about 6,100 clones, around 87% seen once. The starting material was peripheral blood, obtained 28 days after the second AZD1222 dose. The receptors were gathered from an adult who received the AZD1222 COVID-19 vaccine.

The chain uses TRBV7-3 and TRBJ2-2; D gene uncertain. The germline gives CDR1 SGHTA, CDR2 FQGTGA. The CDR3 is made up of 15 amino acids. V was shortened by 3 bases and J by 3 bases, with 11 bases between the two germline ends. As DNA, the CDR3 is TGTGCCAGCAGCTTGGATGGACGGGACACCGGGGAGCTGTTTTTT. It is translated as CASSLDGRDTGELFF.

The V gene is TRBV30, the J gene TRBJ1-4, with TRBD1 as a possible D gene (5 bases). Germline CDR1 is GTSNPN and CDR2 is SVGIG (reference sequence). There are 14 residues in the CDR3. The V end was cut by 3 bases, the J end by 2 bases, with 10 bases between. This chain's CDR3 is CAWRGGATNEKLFF. The CDR3 nucleotides are TGTGCCTGGAGGGGGGGTGCGACTAATGAAAAACTGTTTTTT.

This rearrangement joins TRBV6-5 to TRBJ1-2; 7 nucleotides agree with TRBD1. Germline V gene lookup returns CDR1 MNHEY and CDR2 SVGAGI. The CDR3 consists of 14 residues. V lost 5 bases to trimming and J lost 8 bases; unmatched junction nucleotides: 11. CDR3 sequence reads: CASSPGGGAVGYTF. CDR3 nucleotides: TGTGCCAGCAGTCCAGGGGGAGGGGCGGTAGGCTACACCTTC.

Turning to this clone: The germline gene is not matched at one end of the junction; a read error may be the cause. This rearrangement joins TRBV5-1 to TRBJ2-2; possible D gene TRBD1, 6 bases. The germline gives CDR1 SGHRS, CDR2 YFSETQ. The CDR3 has 16 amino acids. The DNA for the CDR3 is TGCGCCAGCAGCCTTACAGGGCAGGCGAACGCCGGGGAGCTGTTTTTT. Translated: CASSLTGQANAGELFF.

V is TRBV28 and J is TRBJ1-2, with 8 nucleotides matching TRBD1. The CDR3 runs to 16 residues. V dropped 5 bases and J dropped 7; count of bases not matched to a gene: 15. Per the germline V gene, CDR1 is MDHEN and CDR2 is SYDVKM. DNA for the CDR3: TGTGCCAGCAGTCCAATCGGAAGACAGGGGTTTGGTGGCTACACCTTC. Protein product: CASSPIGRQGFGGYTF.

V is TRBV28 and J is TRBJ2-7; D is possibly TRBD2 (6 bases). Germline lookup yields CDR1 MDHEN and CDR2 SYDVKM. The CDR3 covers 15 residues. V dropped 5 bases and J dropped 5 bases, with 19 bases sitting between them. The CDR3 spells CASSPGLVVGHEQYF. Written as DNA, the CDR3 is TGTGCCAGCAGTCCGGGACTGGTGGTTGGGCACGAGCAGTACTTC.

This clone was counted once. The CDR3 reads CASSGILGTEAFF. CDR3 DNA: TGTGCCAGCAGCGGCATATTAGGCACTGAAGCTTTCTTT. The J gene is TRBJ1-1, the V gene TRBV7-9; D unclear. Germline V gene sequence: CDR1 SEHNR, CDR2 FQNEAQ (reference sequence). V lost 5 bases and J 4 bases, leaving 11 bases between the germline ends. There are 13 residues in the CDR3.

This chain uses TRBV6-5 with TRBJ1-1, with D perhaps matching TRBD1 (5 bases). The V end was cut by 0 bases, the J end by 5 bases, with 13 bases between. The CDR3 loop spans 15 amino acids. In germline, CDR1 is MNHEY, CDR2 SVGAGI. The CDR3 spells CASSYSNQGGTEAFF. CDR3 sequence (DNA): TGTGCCAGCAGTTACTCGAACCAGGGAGGAACTGAAGCTTTCTTT.

CDR3 coding DNA: TGTGCCAGCAGTTACTCAACTTCAGGGAATCAGCCCCAGCATTTT. Amino acid sequence: CASSYSTSGNQPQHF. This chain uses TRBV6-5 with TRBJ1-5, with a possible D match to TRBD1 (5 bases). CDR1 is MNHEY, CDR2 SVGAGI, per germline. The CDR3 is 15 residues long. The germline V and J ends were trimmed by 0 bases and 4 bases, with 10 bases remaining between them.

The table lists this clone with a few counts. The chain has TRBV12-3 or TRBV12-4 and TRBJ1-5; D is unclear. The CDR3 contains 11 residues. The ends were cut back, 8 bases at V and 6 bases at J, with 8 bases in the middle. The CDR3 region is CASGEGQPQHF. The CDR3 DNA is TGTGCCAGCGGGGAGGGTCAGCCCCAGCATTTT.

This chain uses TRBV21-1 with TRBJ2-5; the D call TRBD2 from the table was never checked on the DNA. TRBV21-1 is a pseudogene locus. The CDR3 length is 16 residues. Here the CDR3 DNA reads TGTGCCAGCATCCGATCGGAGGGACGACCCCCGGGGGCCCAGTACTTC. Amino acid sequence: CASIRSEGRPPGAQYF.

This chain uses TRBV18 with TRBJ1-5; the D is unclear. The germline gives CDR1 KGHSH, CDR2 LQKENI. The CDR3 has 12 residues. The ends were cut back, 5 bases at V and 3 bases at J, with 5 bases in the middle. The CDR3 region is CASSGDNQPQHF. The CDR3 DNA reads TGTGCCAGCTCAGGGGACAATCAGCCCCAGCATTTT.

The V and J genes are TRBV19 and TRBJ1-5; TRBD1 matches at 7 bases. Germline loops: CDR1 LNHDA, CDR2 SQIVND (reference sequence). This CDR3 is built from 14 residues. Germline trimming cut 3 bases from V and 6 bases from J; bases unmatched to any gene: 5. Here the CDR3 reads CASSIQGGPQPQHF. In DNA form, the CDR3 reads TGTGCCAGTAGTATCCAGGGGGGGCCTCAGCCCCAGCATTTT.

The chain employs TRBV2 and TRBJ1-2; D possibly corresponds to TRBD1 (5 bases). The CDR3 loop spans 15 amino acids. Deletions cut 7 bases from V and 2 bases from J, with 17 bases between. Germline V gene data show CDR1 as SNHLY and CDR2 as FYNNEI. The CDR3 nucleotides are TGTGCCAGCACCCTAGAGGGGTCAGGGAACTATGGCTACACCTTC. Translated: CASTLEGSGNYGYTF. Full variable domain (missing parts from reference TRBV2 and TRBJ1-2): EPEVTQTPSHQVTQMGQEVILRCVPISNHLYFYWYRQILGQKVEFLVSFYNNEISEKSEIFDDQFSVERPDGSNFTLKIRSTKLEDSAMYFCASTLEGSGNYGYTFGSGTRLTVV.

J is TRBJ1-5 and V is TRBV3-1 (or the pseudogene TRBV3-2), with D unclear. The ends were cut back, 1 base at V and 4 bases at J, with 8 bases in the middle. CDR3 length: 14 amino acids. Germline V gene data show CDR1 as LGHDT and CDR2 as YNNKEL (reference sequence). DNA for the CDR3: TGTGCCAGCAGCCAAGTGTCGGTAAATCAGCCCCAGCATTTT. Residues: CASSQVSVNQPQHF.

The V gene is TRBV27, the J gene TRBJ1-1, with D perhaps matching TRBD1 (6 bases). Looked up from germline, CDR1 is MNHEY and CDR2 is SMNVEV (reference sequence). V dropped 4 bases and J dropped 4 bases, with 16 bases sitting between them. The CDR3 is made up of 15 amino acids. The CDR3 sequence is CASSSKTGYSTEAFF. CDR3 in DNA: TGTGCCAGCAGTTCAAAAACAGGGTATAGCACTGAAGCTTTCTTT.

The genes are TRBV10-3 and TRBJ1-2; tentative D call: TRBD1 (5 bases). The CDR3 is made up of 16 amino acids. Per germline, CDR1 ENHRY and CDR2 SYGVKD. V dropped 5 bases and J dropped 8 bases, with 24 bases sitting between them. CDR3 protein: CAISNSPPRARGGYTF. CDR3 nucleotides: TGTGCCATCAGTAATTCCCCCCCCAGGGCCAGAGGCGGCTACACCTTC.

Only one count was recorded for this clone. The chain carries TRBV12-5 and TRBJ1-1; unclear D gene. The germline gives CDR1 LGHNT, CDR2 FRNRAP. The CDR3 is 17 residues long. Trimming left V 0 bases short and J 0 bases short, with 14 bases between. The CDR3 DNA reads TGTGCTAGTGGTTTGGTACCTCTTGTGGCTTTGAACACTGAAGCTTTCTTT. It is translated as CASGLVPLVALNTEAFF.

The rearrangement links TRBV5-1 to TRBJ2-1, with TRBD2 matching over 8 bases. Losses at the gene ends were 7 bases for V and 7 bases for J; bases not matched to a gene: 7. The CDR3 extends over 13 amino acids. Per the germline V gene, CDR1 is SGHRS and CDR2 is YFSETQ. CDR3 protein: CASSRASGNEQFF. In nucleotides, the CDR3 is TGCGCCAGCTCAAGGGCTAGCGGGAATGAGCAGTTCTTC.

The chain combines TRBV28 with TRBJ1-2; the D gene is possibly TRBD1 (6 bases). The CDR3 consists of 13 residues. Trimming shortened V by 7 bases and J by 7 bases, and 16 bases separated the two germline ends. The germline gives CDR1 MDHEN, CDR2 SYDVKM. The CDR3 spells CASNGQGIRGYTF. In DNA form, the CDR3 reads TGTGCCAGCAACGGGCAGGGGATTCGTGGCTACACCTTC.

V usage is TRBV19 and J usage is TRBJ1-5, with D possibly matching TRBD1 (5 bases). Between the trimmed V and J ends, which lost 7 bases and 6 bases, there was a span of 13 bases. Germline V gene data show CDR1 as LNHDA and CDR2 as SQIVND (reference sequence). The CDR3 has 13 residues. The CDR3: CASKALGLQPQHF. The DNA of the CDR3 is TGTGCCAGTAAGGCGCTGGGGCTTCAGCCCCAGCATTTT.

The chain is built from TRBV6-4 and TRBJ2-1; 8 nucleotides line up with TRBD1. The J segment lost 9 bases and the V segment lost 4 bases, leaving 5 bases of the junction unmatched. CDR1 is MRHNA and CDR2 is SNTAGT in the germline V gene. There are 13 residues in the CDR3. CDR3: CASSGTGGVEQFF. DNA of the CDR3: TGTGCCAGCAGTGGCACAGGGGGAGTTGAGCAGTTCTTC.

The V and J genes are TRBV2 and TRBJ1-6; D uncertain. V was clipped by 1 base and J by 7 bases, with 11 bases between them. The CDR3 runs 15 residues. Germline-derived CDR1 and CDR2 are SNHLY and FYNNEI. The CDR3 region has the DNA TGTGCCAGCAGTGAAGAGGCAGGCGGAAATTCACCCCTCCACTTT. This translates into CASSEEAGGNSPLHF.

This clone has just one count. This chain uses TRBV5-1 with TRBJ2-2; the D call may be TRBD1 or TRBD2 (5 bases each). Germline V gene data show CDR1 as SGHRS and CDR2 as YFSETQ. This CDR3 comprises 13 residues. The ends were cut back, 10 bases at V and 4 bases at J, with 14 bases in the middle. CDR3 region: CAVPGAATGELFF. The DNA of the CDR3 is TGCGCCGTTCCCGGGGCGGCCACCGGGGAGCTGTTTTTT.

The chain has TRBV29-1 and TRBJ2-5; TRBD2 might be the D (5 bases). Germline loops: CDR1 SQVTM, CDR2 ANQGSEA. Trimming left V 7 bases short and J 5 bases short, with 8 bases between. The CDR3 consists of 10 residues. For the CDR3, the DNA is TGCAGCGGTGGGGAGGAGACCCAGTACTTC. Its protein product is CSGGEETQYF.

This clone is a singleton in its sample. The chain recombines TRBV19 with TRBJ2-3, with TRBD2 matching 8 bases. V lost 5 bases to trimming and J lost 3 bases; unmatched junction nucleotides: 10. This CDR3 has 16 amino acids. The V gene's germline CDR1 is LNHDA and CDR2 SQIVND (reference sequence). CDR3 sequence: CASSFGAGVRTDTQYF. CDR3 in DNA: TGTGCCAGTAGTTTCGGAGCGGGAGTTAGAACAGATACGCAGTATTTT.

The V call is TRBV19, the J call TRBJ2-5; 7 nucleotides agree with TRBD1. Germline CDR1 reads LNHDA; CDR2 reads SQIVND (reference sequence). The CDR3 totals 14 residues. The J segment lost 1 base and the V segment lost 6 bases, leaving 5 bases of the junction unmatched. CDR3 residues: CASSLGQAQETQYF. DNA of the CDR3: TGTGCCAGTAGCCTCGGACAGGCCCAAGAGACCCAGTACTTC.

The chain joins TRBV28 to TRBJ1-2, with 7 bases identical to TRBD1. The J segment lost 8 bases and the V segment lost 2 bases, leaving 8 bases of the junction unmatched. The CDR3 contains 14 residues. Germline values: CDR1 MDHEN, CDR2 SYDVKM. The CDR3 nucleotides read TGTGCCAGCAGTTTAGGGCAGGGGGTCGGAGGCTACACCTTC. It yields the protein CASSLGQGVGGYTF.

V gene TRBV5-4 combines with J gene TRBJ1-1; D gene unclear. The CDR3 length is 13 residues. V was clipped by 4 bases and J by 3 bases, with 10 bases between them. CDR1 and CDR2 from the germline V gene are SGHNT and YYREEE (reference sequence). CDR3: CASSMNSYTEAFF. CDR3 nucleotides: TGTGCCAGCAGCATGAACAGCTACACTGAAGCTTTCTTT. Combining the CDR3 with reference TRBV5-4 and TRBJ1-1 gives the whole variable domain ETGVTQSPTHLIKTRGQQVTLRCSSQSGHNTVSWYQQALGQGPQFIFQYYREEENGRGNFPPRFSGLQFPNYSSELNVNALELDDSALYLCASSMNSYTEAFFGQGTRLTVV.

V usage is TRBV11-2 and J usage is TRBJ2-5; 7 nucleotides line up with TRBD1. The junction had 3 bases not matched to a gene; V was cut back by 6 bases and J by 2 bases. Germline values: CDR1 SGHAT, CDR2 FQNNGV. The CDR3 sequence is 13 residues long. This CDR3 is CASSRDRQETQYF. The CDR3 region has the DNA TGTGCCAGCAGTCGGGACAGACAAGAGACCCAGTACTTC.

The chain uses TRBV6-5 and TRBJ2-1; 12 bases line up with TRBD2. This CDR3 is built from 15 residues. V lost 6 bases and J lost 8; bases outside the gene matches: 8. Germline CDR1 is MNHEY and CDR2 is SVGAGI. Here the CDR3 reads CASSRLAGVVHEQFF. The DNA of the CDR3 is TGTGCCAGCAGCCGACTAGCGGGAGTCGTCCATGAGCAGTTCTTC.

The chain uses TRBV29-1 and TRBJ1-2; possible D gene TRBD1, 6 bases. CDR1 is SQVTM and CDR2 is ANQGSEA in the germline V gene. This CDR3 region has 16 residues. V lost 1 base and J 1 base, leaving 16 bases between the germline ends. CDR3 protein: CSVEGRTATINYGYTF. The DNA of the CDR3 is TGCAGCGTTGAAGGTCGGACAGCGACTATTAACTATGGCTACACCTTC.